This is a list of T cell receptor beta chains from one sample in a study of T cells in tuberculosis. Measured with immunoSEQ multiplex PCR; TCRdb has only the in-frame clones, and not every one. The data show about 29,000 clones, with approximately 95% seen just once and less than 5% held by the top ten. Sequences were obtained from PBMCs. Source of these receptors: a donor aged 5-35 years with latent tuberculosis or without tuberculosis infection. Both conserved end residues are part of each CDR3. D genes are given only for firm matches. The size of a clone is reported for some rows only, either as once, few or many, or as a class for expanded clones.

D	V	size	J	DNA	CDR3
-	TRBV10-3	-	TRBJ2-1	TGTGCCATCATACTCCTGTACAATGAGCAGTTCTTC	CAIILLYNEQFF
TRBD2	TRBV6-4	-	TRBJ2-3	TGTGCCAGCAGTGACTCGGCTAGCGGGATCTTCGATACGCAGTATTTT	CASSDSASGIFDTQYF
-	TRBV6-1	-	TRBJ1-3	TGTGCCAGCAGTGAACAGGTCGGACTCTCTGGAAACACCATATATTTT	CASSEQVGLSGNTIYF
TRBD1	TRBV7-2	-	TRBJ2-1	TGTGCCAGCAGCGGCAAGACAGGGGGCTGGGCCTTGGGTGAGCAGTTCTTC	CASSGKTGGWALGEQFF
-	TRBV30	-	TRBJ2-7	TGTGCCTACAGACAGTACAGCTCCTACGAGCAGTACTTC	CAYRQYSSYEQYF
TRBD2	TRBV6-4	-	TRBJ2-1	TGTGCCAGCAGTGAAAAGGCGGGAGGACCCTACAATGAGCAGTTCTTC	CASSEKAGGPYNEQFF
TRBD1	TRBV6-6	-	TRBJ1-1	TGTGCCAGCAGTTACTCGAGGGGACAGGGCACTGAAGCTTTCTTT	CASSYSRGQGTEAFF
-	TRBV5-5	once	TRBJ2-7	TGTGCCAGCAGCGTGACATTATCCTACGAGCAGTACTTC	CASSVTLSYEQYF
TRBD1	TRBV27	-	TRBJ2-2	TGTGCCAGCAGTTTATCGCAGGACAGGGTTTTATACGGGGAGCTGTTTTTT	CASSLSQDRVLYGELFF
TRBD1	TRBV7-9	-	TRBJ1-5	TGTGCCAGCAGCTTAGGGACAGGGCTAAGTCAGCCCCAGCATTTT	CASSLGTGLSQPQHF
TRBD1	TRBV7-6	few	TRBJ1-2	TGTGCCAGCAGCTCATTGCCCCACGGACAGGGGGCGGATGGCTACACCTTC	CASSSLPHGQGADGYTF
-	TRBV27	-	TRBJ1-1	TGTGCCAGCAGTTTTTGGGGGGATAACACTGAAGCTTTCTTT	CASSFWGDNTEAFF
TRBD1	TRBV6-1	-	TRBJ2-2	TGTGCCAGCGAATGGAACAGGGGGAACACCGGGGAGCTGTTTTTT	CASEWNRGNTGELFF
-	TRBV18	-	TRBJ1-5	TGTGCCAGCTCACCCGGGACTGATAATCAGCCCCAGCATTTT	CASSPGTDNQPQHF
TRBD2	TRBV2	-	TRBJ2-1	TGTGCCAGCAGCCGAACTAGCGCTGAGCAGTTCTTC	CASSRTSAEQFF
TRBD2	TRBV10-1	once	TRBJ2-4	TGCGCCAGCAGTGAGTTCTGGCGGGGGATAGCCAAAAACATTCAGTACTTC	CASSEFWRGIAKNIQYF
TRBD1	TRBV4-3	-	TRBJ1-5	TGCGCCAGCAGCCCCGGACAGGGGAACCAGCCCCAGCATTTT	CASSPGQGNQPQHF
TRBD2	TRBV7-2	-	TRBJ2-7	TGTGCCAGCAGCCCGAGGGCGGGGGGGCCTGGCGAGCAGTACTTC	CASSPRAGGPGEQYF
TRBD2	TRBV11-2	-	TRBJ2-1	TGTGCCAGCAGCTTAGTTCTAGCGGGAAACAATGAGCAGTTCTTC	CASSLVLAGNNEQFF
TRBD1	TRBV14	-	TRBJ1-5	TGTGCCAGCAGCCAAGACCCAACAGGGGGACACTATAGCAATCAGCCCCAGCATTTT	CASSQDPTGGHYSNQPQHF
TRBD1	TRBV27	-	TRBJ1-5	TGTGCCAGCAGTGGAAGAACCACAGGGGGCTCTGGCAATCAGCCCCAGCATTTT	CASSGRTTGGSGNQPQHF
TRBD1	TRBV28	-	TRBJ2-5	TGTGCCAGCAGAGGGACAGGGAAAGAGACCCAGTACTTC	CASRGTGKETQYF
TRBD2	TRBV5-3	-	TRBJ2-3	TGTGCCAGAAGCTTGGTCAGACTAGCGGGGGGGCAGGAGGATACGCAGTATTTT	CARSLVRLAGGQEDTQYF
-	TRBV27	-	TRBJ2-7	TGTGCCAGCAGTTTAGTCGGAGAACGGCGGGCCGAGCAGTACTTC	CASSLVGERRAEQYF
TRBD2	TRBV27	-	TRBJ2-3	TGTGCCAGCAGAAGCGGGGCTAGCGGGTCCCGCACAGATACGCAGTATTTT	CASRSGASGSRTDTQYF
-	TRBV27	few	TRBJ2-3	TGTGCCAGCAGTTTATTTAGCGCAGATACGCAGTATTTT	CASSLFSADTQYF
-	TRBV9	-	TRBJ2-7	TGTGCCAGCAGCGGCGACATCTCAAGCTCCTACGAGCAGTACTTC	CASSGDISSSYEQYF
-	TRBV28	-	TRBJ2-7	TGTGCCAGCGAACAGGGATACGAGCAGTACTTC	CASEQGYEQYF
TRBD2	TRBV6-1	-	TRBJ2-3	TGTGCCAGCAGCGGGACTAGCGGGGGGGCAGATACGCAGTATTTT	CASSGTSGGADTQYF
TRBD1	TRBV18	-	TRBJ1-1	TGTGCCAGCTCACCACCGAGCCAGGGGGCGAGTACTGAAGCTTTCTTT	CASSPPSQGASTEAFF
TRBD2	TRBV4-1	-	TRBJ2-7	TGCGCCAGCAGCCAAGACTGGACTAGCGGGACCCTCAACTTC	CASSQDWTSGTLNF
-	TRBV5-4	-	TRBJ2-3	TGTGCCAGCCGGTTTAGCACAGATACGCAGTATTTT	CASRFSTDTQYF
TRBD1	TRBV4-1	-	TRBJ2-7	TGCGCCAGCAGCCACCCGAACATTGGGACAGGCTACTACGAGCAGTACTTC	CASSHPNIGTGYYEQYF
-	TRBV11-3	-	TRBJ2-2	TGTGCCAGCAGCTTAGGTCTAGACACCGGGGAGCTGTTTTTT	CASSLGLDTGELFF
-	TRBV4-3	-	TRBJ1-3	TGCGCCAGCAGCCAAGATAGAGGTGGAAACACCATATATTTT	CASSQDRGGNTIYF
-	TRBV6-5	-	TRBJ2-7	TGTGCCAGCAGGCCCGACAGGTACCCATCTTACGAGCAGTACTTC	CASRPDRYPSYEQYF
TRBD2	TRBV7-9	-	TRBJ2-3	TGTGCCAGCAGCTTAGGAGTCGGCGGGGGTGCAGATACGCAGTATTTT	CASSLGVGGGADTQYF
TRBD1	TRBV10-2	once	TRBJ1-2	TGCGCCACAGACAGGGGTTTTGGCTACACCTTC	CATDRGFGYTF
TRBD1	TRBV5-4	-	TRBJ2-3	TGTGCCAGCAGCTTGGACGGACAGGGTGCGCAGTATTTT	CASSLDGQGAQYF
TRBD1	TRBV18	-	TRBJ2-2	TGTGCCAGCTCACTAAACTTCCCGGGACAGGGGAACACCGGGGAGCTGTTTTTT	CASSLNFPGQGNTGELFF
-	TRBV28	-	TRBJ2-7	TGTGCCAGCAGATCAGACAGTACCCTTTACGAGCAGTACTTC	CASRSDSTLYEQYF
TRBD2	TRBV28	-	TRBJ2-1	TGTGCCATATCAACTAGCGGGGGAGGGAATGAGCAGTTCTTC	CAISTSGGGNEQFF
-	TRBV4-1	once	TRBJ2-2	TGCGCCAGCAGCCCTGACAGGTGGAGGAACACCGGGGAGCTGTTTTTT	CASSPDRWRNTGELFF
TRBD1	TRBV28	-	TRBJ1-4	TGTGCCAGCAGCACAGGGGGCCCTAATGAAAAACTGTTTTTT	CASSTGGPNEKLFF
TRBD2	TRBV7-9	-	TRBJ2-5	TGTGCCAGCAGCTTAGAAGCGGGGCAAGAGACCCAGTACTTC	CASSLEAGQETQYF
TRBD2	TRBV4-3	-	TRBJ2-2	TGCGCCAGCAGCCGAGCGACTAGCGGAAACACCGGGGAGCTGTTTTTT	CASSRATSGNTGELFF
-	TRBV7-6	-	TRBJ1-5	TGTGCCAGCAGCTTATCAGACAATCAGCCCCAGCATTTT	CASSLSDNQPQHF
TRBD1	TRBV5-4	-	TRBJ1-3	TGTGCCAGCAGCTTGACAGGGGAAGGAAACACCATATATTTT	CASSLTGEGNTIYF
TRBD1	TRBV2	-	TRBJ1-2	TGTGCCAGCAGGGGGGGACAGGGTGGATATGGCTACACCTTC	CASRGGQGGYGYTF
TRBD1	TRBV19	-	TRBJ2-7	TGTGCCAGTAGTACCAGGGGGCTGTTCTACGAGCAGTACTTC	CASSTRGLFYEQYF
-	TRBV7-2	-	TRBJ1-4	TGTGCCAGCAGCTTAGCGGCGGGGGGAACTAATGAAAAACTGTTTTTT	CASSLAAGGTNEKLFF
TRBD1	TRBV18	-	TRBJ1-1	TGTGCCAGCTCACCTACAATGGACAGGGGGCGCCGAGGGAACACTGAAGCTTTCTTT	CASSPTMDRGRRGNTEAFF
TRBD2	TRBV7-2	-	TRBJ2-3	TGTGCCAGCAGCTTGGCCCTTTCGGGAGGTGCAGATACGCAGTATTTT	CASSLALSGGADTQYF
TRBD1	TRBV27	-	TRBJ2-1	TGTGCCAGCAGTTTAGGCCTGACAGGGATTATCAATGAGCAGTTCTTC	CASSLGLTGIINEQFF
TRBD2	TRBV10-3	-	TRBJ2-2	TGTGCCATCAGTAAGCGGGAGGCGGACACCGGGGAGCTGTTTTTT	CAISKREADTGELFF
TRBD1	TRBV4-3	-	TRBJ1-1	TGCGCCAGCAGCCCCACGACAGGGCGGGTTAGCGCTTTCTTT	CASSPTTGRVSAFF